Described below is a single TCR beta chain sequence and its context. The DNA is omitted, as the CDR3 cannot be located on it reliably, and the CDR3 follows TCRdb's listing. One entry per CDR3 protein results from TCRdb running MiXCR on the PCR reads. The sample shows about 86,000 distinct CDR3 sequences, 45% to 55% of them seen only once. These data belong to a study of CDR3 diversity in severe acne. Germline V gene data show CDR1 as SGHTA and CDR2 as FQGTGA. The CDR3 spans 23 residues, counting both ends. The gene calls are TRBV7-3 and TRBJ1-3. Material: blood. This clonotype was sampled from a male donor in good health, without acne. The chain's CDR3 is CASSTRRSTNEKLFFGSGNTIYF.